One and the same sample provided the 9 T cell receptor beta chains below, sequenced in a study of CD8 T cells in Susac syndrome. Random hexamers were used to reverse transcribe an amount of roughly 0.5 to 1 ug RNA. TCRdb reprocessed the immunoSEQ multiplex PCR reads with MiXCR, giving one entry per CDR3 protein. The sample carries 170,000 or so distinct CDR3 sequences, around 95% recorded once. The material sequenced was CD4+ T cells from PBMCs. Receptors originate from a human donor with Susac syndrome.

The rearrangement links TRBV29-1 to TRBJ1-2; D not resolved. Per the germline V gene, CDR1 is SQVTM and CDR2 is ANQGSEA. Between the trimmed V and J ends, which lost 5 bases and 7 bases, there was a span of 20 bases. The length of the CDR3 is 14 residues. The CDR3: CSVKPLSGAGGYTF. DNA of the CDR3: TGCAGCGTTAAACCTCTTTCAGGTGCGGGTGGCTACACCTTC.

CDR3 protein: CASSSLAGAEETQYF. The CDR3 coding sequence is TGTGCCAGCAGCTCTCTAGCGGGGGCAGAAGAGACCCAGTACTTC. This chain joins TRBV7-2 and TRBJ2-5; the match to TRBD2 covers 10 bases. CDR1 and CDR2 from the germline V gene are SGHTA and FQGNSA. J lost 3 bases, V lost 4 bases, and 5 bases had no gene match. The CDR3 extends over 15 amino acids.

V is TRBV29-1 and J is TRBJ2-7; D is unclear. Germline values: CDR1 SQVTM, CDR2 ANQGSEA. The CDR3 spans 12 residues. V lost 7 bases and J 6 bases, leaving 16 bases between the germline ends. The CDR3 DNA reads TGCAGCGCCGCAGACCCTGCCGGCGAGCAGTACGTC. The encoded protein is CSAADPAGEQYV.

CDR3 nucleotide sequence: TGCAGTGCTAGAACTGGGGGTGCCATCAATGAGCAGTTCTTC. Its translation: CSARTGGAINEQFF. The chain couples TRBV20-1 to TRBJ2-1; D is perhaps TRBD1 or TRBD2 (5 bases each). V shed 2 bases and J shed 6 bases, with 14 bases lying between them. The CDR3 length is 14 residues. CDR1 is DFQATT and CDR2 is SNEGSKA in the germline V gene (reference sequence).

V is TRBV18 and J is TRBJ1-5; D is perhaps TRBD1 (6 bases). The CDR3 spans 14 residues. Germline V gene lookup returns CDR1 KGHSH and CDR2 LQKENI. V was shortened by 3 bases and J by 9 bases, with 15 bases between the two germline ends. In DNA form, the CDR3 reads TGTGCCAGCTCACCCCGGGCTCAGGGGTGGCCCCAGCATTTT. This codes for CASSPRAQGWPQHF. The full variable domain, with the rest looked up from reference TRBV18 and TRBJ1-5, is NAGVMQNPRHLVRRRGQEARLRCSPMKGHSHVYWYRQLPEEGLKFMVYLQKENIIDESGMPKERFSAEFPKEGPSILRIQQVVRGDSAAYFCASSPRAQGWPQHFGDGTRLSIL.

In nucleotides, the CDR3 is TGTGCCAGCAGCAAAGGTCTGCGGGGCAATGAGCAGTTCTTC. Protein product: CASSKGLRGNEQFF. This chain links TRBV21-1 with TRBJ2-1; TRBD2 reflects the table's D call only, with no check against the DNA. TRBV21-1 is shown as a pseudogene. This CDR3 region has 14 residues.

This chain links TRBV2 with TRBJ2-1; D unclear. V gave up 8 bases and J gave up 12 bases, with 14 bases separating them. The CDR3 sequence is 11 residues long. The germline V gene has CDR1 SNHLY and CDR2 FYNNEI. The CDR3 DNA sequence: TGTGCCAGCGCAACCGGGCTGGCGCAGTTCTTC. Translated: CASATGLAQFF.

J is TRBJ2-1 and V is TRBV7-2, with D perhaps matching TRBD2 (6 bases). The germline V gene encodes CDR1 SGHTA and CDR2 FQGNSA. This CDR3 is 15 amino acids long. V lost 5 bases and J lost 5, with 16 bases in between. CDR3 in amino acids: CASSQLAAPHNEQFF. DNA of the CDR3: TGTGCCAGCAGCCAATTAGCGGCCCCGCACAATGAGCAGTTCTTC.

The chain joins TRBV12-3 or TRBV12-4 to TRBJ1-4; D may be TRBD1 (5 bases). The CDR3 is made up of 12 amino acids. V was cut by 3 bases and J by 10 bases, with 9 bases left in between. CDR3 amino acids: CASSFPGGKLFF. CDR3 coding DNA: TGTGCCAGCAGTTTTCCCGGGGGAAAACTGTTTTTT.